The table lists the clone carrying this T cell receptor (beta chain) with many counts. CDR3 regions of TCR beta were amplified from RNA transcripts. An opening RT-PCR round employed HTBI primers and preceded a second-round multiplex PCR. TCRdb passed the multiplex PCR reads through MiXCR, listing each CDR3 protein once. The repertoire holds about 220,000 distinct CDR3 sequences, with around a fifth as singletons. This entry belongs to a study of Graves' ophthalmopathy and Graves' hyperthyroidism. Ophthalmopathy donors showed moderate-to-severe activity, CAS ≥3, NOSPECS ≥4 and a duration under 3 months. V was shortened by 2 bases and J by 7 bases, with 12 bases between the two germline ends. The CDR3 loop spans 13 amino acids. The germline gives CDR1 SGHRS, CDR2 YFSETQ.

Sequencing used peripheral blood. V usage is TRBV5-1 and J usage is TRBJ1-2; D perhaps matches TRBD1 (5 bases). This sequence originates from a woman in her fifties or sixties with Graves' ophthalmopathy. CDR3 in amino acids: CASSLTGAVGYTF. CDR3 sequence (DNA): TGCGCCAGCAGCTTAACCGGGGCGGTTGGCTACACCTTC. Using reference TRBV5-1 and TRBJ1-2 for the parts outside the CDR3, the full variable domain is KAGVTQTPRYLIKTRGQQVTLSCSPISGHRSVSWYQQTPGQGLQFLFEYFSETQRNKGNFPGRFSGRQFSNSRSEMNVSTLELGDSALYLCASSLTGAVGYTFGSGTRLTVV.